The TCR beta chain described here comes from a study of cytomegalovirus exposure and HLA in healthy donors. This clone was seen just once. Its matching antigen is unknown. Points from the study as a whole: The authors considered a cluster of highly shared sequence variants likely to be a sequencing artifact. Researchers counted around 150 TCR beta chains as cytomegalovirus-associated.

The V gene end was trimmed by 4 bases and the J gene end by 8 bases; junction bases not matched to a gene: 7. The CDR3 covers 13 residues. Germline lookup yields CDR1 SGHDT and CDR2 YYEEEE. PCR used 60 Vbeta primers and 13 Jbeta primers. Clones were sequenced by immunoSEQ multiplex PCR, and TCRdb holds only the in-frame ones, with some missing. This repertoire shows about 100,000 clones, roughly 88% found once; its top ten account for about 1.1%. The chain employs TRBV5-6 and TRBJ1-1, with 8 bases that match TRBD1. The sequence was obtained from a woman aged 18-35 years in good health and CMV-seronegative. Specimen: PBMCs. The CDR3: CASSPLRGLEAFF. The CDR3 nucleotides are TGTGCCAGCAGCCCCCTCAGGGGGCTGGAAGCTTTCTTT.